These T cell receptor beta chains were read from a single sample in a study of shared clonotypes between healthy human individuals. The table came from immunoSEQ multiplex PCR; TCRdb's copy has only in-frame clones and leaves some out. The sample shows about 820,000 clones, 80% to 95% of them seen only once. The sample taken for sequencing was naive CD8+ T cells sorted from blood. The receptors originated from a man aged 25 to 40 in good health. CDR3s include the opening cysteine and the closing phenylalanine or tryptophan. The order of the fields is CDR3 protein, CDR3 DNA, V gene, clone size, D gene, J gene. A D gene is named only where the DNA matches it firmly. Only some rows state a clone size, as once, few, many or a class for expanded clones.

CDR3aa: CASSLEPTDTQYF
CDR3nt: TGTGCCAGCAGCTTAGAACCGACAGATACGCAGTATTTT
v_gene: TRBV7-9
abundance: NA
d_gene: NA
j_gene: TRBJ2-3

CDR3aa: CASRGINYGYTF
CDR3nt: TGTGCCAGCAGGGGGATCAACTATGGCTACACCTTC
v_gene: TRBV27
abundance: NA
d_gene: NA
j_gene: TRBJ1-2

CDR3aa: CASSPSGVGSYNEQFF
CDR3nt: TGTGCCAGCAGCCCTTCAGGGGTGGGGTCCTACAATGAGCAGTTCTTC
v_gene: TRBV7-9
abundance: NA
d_gene: NA
j_gene: TRBJ2-1

CDR3aa: CASSLSKTSGRSNEQFF
CDR3nt: TGTGCCAGCAGTTTATCGAAGACTAGCGGGAGGTCTAATGAGCAGTTCTTC
v_gene: TRBV27
abundance: NA
d_gene: TRBD2
j_gene: TRBJ2-1

CDR3aa: CASSLDLGGSGGNEQFF
CDR3nt: TGTGCCAGCAGCTTAGATCTGGGCGGGAGCGGTGGCAATGAGCAGTTCTTC
v_gene: TRBV11-2
abundance: NA
d_gene: TRBD2
j_gene: TRBJ2-1

CDR3aa: CASPLAFPSSYNEQFF
CDR3nt: TGTGCCAGCCCACTAGCGTTTCCTAGCTCCTACAATGAGCAGTTCTTC
v_gene: TRBV2
abundance: NA
d_gene: TRBD2
j_gene: TRBJ2-1

CDR3aa: CASSTGTGTICNEQFF
CDR3nt: TGTGCCAGCAGCACGGGAACCGGGACTATTTGCAATGAGCAGTTCTTC
v_gene: TRBV21-1
abundance: NA
d_gene: NA
j_gene: TRBJ2-1

CDR3aa: CASSLGGRTGEKLFF
CDR3nt: TGTGCCAGCAGTCTAGGGGGACGAACGGGAGAAAAACTGTTTTTT
v_gene: TRBV27
abundance: NA
d_gene: NA
j_gene: TRBJ1-4

CDR3aa: CASSPELRTDEQFF
CDR3nt: TGTGCCAGCAGCCCCGAACTGCGTACCGATGAGCAGTTCTTC
v_gene: TRBV13
abundance: NA
d_gene: NA
j_gene: TRBJ2-1

CDR3aa: CASMIWVSGELFF
CDR3nt: TGTGCCAGCATGATTTGGGTATCCGGGGAGCTGTTTTTT
v_gene: TRBV27
abundance: NA
d_gene: NA
j_gene: TRBJ2-2

CDR3aa: CASSEALGGVSPLHF
CDR3nt: TGTGCCAGCAGTGAAGCGCTTGGGGGCGTTTCACCCCTCCACTTT
v_gene: TRBV6-1
abundance: once
d_gene: NA
j_gene: TRBJ1-6

CDR3aa: CASSEAPVLAGAKLAKNIQYF
CDR3nt: TGTGCCAGCAGTGAAGCCCCCGTACTAGCGGGAGCGAAACTAGCCAAAAACATTCAGTACTTC
v_gene: TRBV6-1
abundance: NA
d_gene: TRBD2
j_gene: TRBJ2-4

CDR3aa: CSVGGVRQGVADTQYF
CDR3nt: TGCAGCGTTGGGGGCGTTCGACAGGGGGTTGCAGATACGCAGTATTTT
v_gene: TRBV29-1
abundance: NA
d_gene: TRBD1
j_gene: TRBJ2-3

CDR3aa: CASSLPTGSNGANVLTF
CDR3nt: TGTGCCAGCAGCCTCCCGACAGGAAGTAATGGGGCCAACGTCCTGACTTTC
v_gene: TRBV13
abundance: NA
d_gene: NA
j_gene: TRBJ2-6

CDR3aa: CSGLGLGQDEQYF
CDR3nt: TGCAGCGGACTGGGACTGGGCCAAGACGAGCAGTACTTC
v_gene: TRBV29-1
abundance: NA
d_gene: NA
j_gene: TRBJ2-7

CDR3aa: CASSSGVAGRYEQYF
CDR3nt: TGCGCCAGCAGTTCGGGTGTAGCGGGACGGTACGAGCAGTACTTC
v_gene: TRBV5-1
abundance: NA
d_gene: TRBD2
j_gene: TRBJ2-7

CDR3aa: CACRASGGYEQFF
CDR3nt: TGTGCCTGCCGGGCCTCCGGGGGCTATGAGCAGTTCTTC
v_gene: TRBV13
abundance: once
d_gene: NA
j_gene: TRBJ2-1

CDR3aa: CASQTGGQETQYF
CDR3nt: TGTGCCAGCCAGACAGGGGGGCAAGAGACCCAGTACTTC
v_gene: TRBV25-1
abundance: NA
d_gene: TRBD1
j_gene: TRBJ2-5

CDR3aa: CASSGQGLEQYF
CDR3nt: TGTGCCAGCAGCGGACAGGGGCTCGAGCAGTACTTC
v_gene: TRBV5-5
abundance: NA
d_gene: TRBD1
j_gene: TRBJ2-7

CDR3aa: CASTPGNSSYEQYF
CDR3nt: TGTGCCAGCACCCCCGGCAACAGCTCCTACGAGCAGTACTTC
v_gene: TRBV7-9
abundance: once
d_gene: NA
j_gene: TRBJ2-7

CDR3aa: CASSPHRQGPPETQYF
CDR3nt: TGTGCCAGCTCACCACATAGACAGGGGCCCCCAGAGACCCAGTACTTC
v_gene: TRBV18
abundance: NA
d_gene: TRBD1
j_gene: TRBJ2-5

CDR3aa: CASSLIPRNTGELFF
CDR3nt: TGTGCCAGCAGCTTAATTCCCCGGAACACCGGGGAGCTGTTTTTT
v_gene: TRBV5-4
abundance: NA
d_gene: NA
j_gene: TRBJ2-2

CDR3aa: CASSLAWLAGDYNEQFF
CDR3nt: TGTGCCAGCAGCTTAGCTTGGTTAGCTGGGGACTACAATGAGCAGTTCTTC
v_gene: TRBV7-8
abundance: NA
d_gene: NA
j_gene: TRBJ2-1

CDR3aa: CASSDRQGPGVSNQPQHF
CDR3nt: TGCGCCAGCAGTGATCGACAGGGCCCCGGAGTTAGCAATCAGCCCCAGCATTTT
v_gene: TRBV10-1
abundance: NA
d_gene: TRBD1
j_gene: TRBJ1-5

CDR3aa: CASSEGLAGVTDTQYF
CDR3nt: TGTGCCAGCAGCGAGGGACTAGCGGGGGTCACAGATACGCAGTATTTT
v_gene: TRBV7-9
abundance: NA
d_gene: TRBD2
j_gene: TRBJ2-3

CDR3aa: CASRDSAGLSNQPQHF
CDR3nt: TGTGCCAGCAGAGACTCAGCGGGGCTTAGCAATCAGCCCCAGCATTTT
v_gene: TRBV27
abundance: NA
d_gene: NA
j_gene: TRBJ1-5

CDR3aa: CASSPWGRANTGELFF
CDR3nt: TGTGCCAGCAGCCCATGGGGGCGGGCGAACACCGGGGAGCTGTTTTTT
v_gene: TRBV27
abundance: NA
d_gene: NA
j_gene: TRBJ2-2

CDR3aa: CASSLRGKGWEQYF
CDR3nt: TGTGCCAGCAGTTTAAGGGGGAAGGGGTGGGAGCAGTACTTC
v_gene: TRBV27
abundance: NA
d_gene: NA
j_gene: TRBJ2-7

CDR3aa: CASSYTRTVPNQPQHF
CDR3nt: TGTGCCAGCAGTTACACGCGGACAGTGCCAAATCAGCCCCAGCATTTT
v_gene: TRBV6-5
abundance: NA
d_gene: NA
j_gene: TRBJ1-5

CDR3aa: CASSSYRDRSYNEQFF
CDR3nt: TGTGCCAGCAGCTCCTACCGGGACAGGTCCTACAATGAGCAGTTCTTC
v_gene: TRBV11-2
abundance: NA
d_gene: TRBD1
j_gene: TRBJ2-1

CDR3aa: CASSWTGNSYEQYF
CDR3nt: TGTGCCAGCAGCTGGACAGGGAACAGCTACGAGCAGTACTTC
v_gene: TRBV5-6
abundance: NA
d_gene: TRBD1
j_gene: TRBJ2-7

CDR3aa: CASSLSSGYTF
CDR3nt: TGTGCCAGTAGTTTAAGTTCCGGCTACACCTTC
v_gene: TRBV19
abundance: NA
d_gene: NA
j_gene: TRBJ1-2

CDR3aa: CSVESPWEGLGETQYF
CDR3nt: TGCAGCGTTGAGAGCCCGTGGGAGGGACTCGGGGAGACCCAGTACTTC
v_gene: TRBV29-1
abundance: NA
d_gene: TRBD2
j_gene: TRBJ2-5

CDR3aa: CASSPDRGQAGELFF
CDR3nt: TGTGCCAGCAGCCCGGACAGGGGGCAAGCCGGGGAGCTGTTTTTT
v_gene: TRBV7-9
abundance: many
d_gene: TRBD1
j_gene: TRBJ2-2

CDR3aa: CASSVWGDRETQYF
CDR3nt: TGTGCCAGCAGTGTATGGGGTGATCGGGAGACCCAGTACTTC
v_gene: TRBV27
abundance: NA
d_gene: NA
j_gene: TRBJ2-5

CDR3aa: CASSLDLATTIRDEQFF
CDR3nt: TGTGCCAGCAGCTTAGATCTAGCTACAACCATTAGGGATGAGCAGTTCTTC
v_gene: TRBV11-2
abundance: NA
d_gene: NA
j_gene: TRBJ2-1

CDR3aa: CASSLGQGASYEQYF
CDR3nt: TGTGCCAGCAGCCTGGGACAGGGGGCCTCCTACGAGCAGTACTTC
v_gene: TRBV27
abundance: NA
d_gene: TRBD1
j_gene: TRBJ2-7

CDR3aa: CASTLGAVYNEQFF
CDR3nt: TGTGCCAGCACCTTGGGGGCAGTTTACAATGAGCAGTTCTTC
v_gene: TRBV11-2
abundance: NA
d_gene: NA
j_gene: TRBJ2-1

CDR3aa: CASSHQDRQQYF
CDR3nt: TGCGCCAGCAGCCACCAAGATCGACAGCAGTACTTC
v_gene: TRBV4-1
abundance: NA
d_gene: NA
j_gene: TRBJ2-7

CDR3aa: CASSPGVTEAFF
CDR3nt: TGTGCCAGCAGCCCGGGGGTAACTGAAGCTTTCTTT
v_gene: TRBV14
abundance: NA
d_gene: NA
j_gene: TRBJ1-1

CDR3aa: CASSEGGRGDPYGYTF
CDR3nt: TGTGCCAGCAGCGAGGGGGGTAGAGGGGACCCCTATGGCTACACCTTC
v_gene: TRBV9
abundance: NA
d_gene: NA
j_gene: TRBJ1-2

CDR3aa: CASSLEGLPYNEQFF
CDR3nt: TGTGCCAGCAGTTTAGAGGGACTACCTTACAATGAGCAGTTCTTC
v_gene: TRBV27
abundance: NA
d_gene: TRBD2
j_gene: TRBJ2-1

CDR3aa: CASSRPGGALFF
CDR3nt: TGTGCCAGTAGTAGACCAGGGGGCGCACTGTTTTTT
v_gene: TRBV19
abundance: NA
d_gene: TRBD1
j_gene: TRBJ1-4

CDR3aa: CASSRGSLYEQYF
CDR3nt: TGTGCCAGCAGTCGTGGATCACTTTACGAGCAGTACTTC
v_gene: TRBV6-5
abundance: NA
d_gene: NA
j_gene: TRBJ2-7

CDR3aa: CASSYPGQGAFGELFF
CDR3nt: TGTGCCAGCAGCTACCCGGGACAGGGGGCGTTTGGGGAGCTGTTTTTT
v_gene: TRBV7-9
abundance: NA
d_gene: TRBD1
j_gene: TRBJ2-2

CDR3aa: CSVEGRDTRKGYNEQFF
CDR3nt: TGCAGCGTTGAAGGGAGGGACACTCGGAAGGGCTACAATGAGCAGTTCTTC
v_gene: TRBV29-1
abundance: NA
d_gene: NA
j_gene: TRBJ2-1

CDR3aa: CASSPPDRVNEQYF
CDR3nt: TGTGCCAGCTCACCACCGGACAGGGTCAACGAGCAGTACTTC
v_gene: TRBV18
abundance: NA
d_gene: TRBD1
j_gene: TRBJ2-7

CDR3aa: CASSGSRGSNQPQHF
CDR3nt: TGCGCCAGCAGCGGAAGCAGGGGGAGCAATCAGCCCCAGCATTTT
v_gene: TRBV4-1
abundance: NA
d_gene: TRBD1
j_gene: TRBJ1-5

CDR3aa: CASSYSGTDGYTF
CDR3nt: TGTGCCAGCAGTTACTCGGGGACAGATGGCTACACCTTC
v_gene: TRBV6-5
abundance: NA
d_gene: TRBD1
j_gene: TRBJ1-2

CDR3aa: CASSQGTGTYNEQFF
CDR3nt: TGCGCCAGCAGCCAAGGGACAGGGACCTACAATGAGCAGTTCTTC
v_gene: TRBV4-1
abundance: few
d_gene: TRBD1
j_gene: TRBJ2-1

CDR3aa: CASSSPRDTIYEQYF
CDR3nt: TGTGCCAGCAGCTCCCCGCGGGACACTATCTACGAGCAGTACTTC
v_gene: TRBV7-8
abundance: NA
d_gene: NA
j_gene: TRBJ2-7

CDR3aa: CASSSWGTGSGHTEAFF
CDR3nt: TGTGCCAGCAGCTCGTGGGGGACAGGGTCGGGGCACACTGAAGCTTTCTTT
v_gene: TRBV5-5
abundance: NA
d_gene: TRBD1
j_gene: TRBJ1-1

CDR3aa: CAISESDRDYEQYF
CDR3nt: TGTGCCATCAGTGAGTCCGACAGGGACTACGAGCAGTACTTC
v_gene: TRBV10-3
abundance: once
d_gene: TRBD1
j_gene: TRBJ2-7

CDR3aa: CASSPRGAGVINEQFF
CDR3nt: TGTGCCAGCAGCCCCCGGGGAGCGGGAGTGATCAATGAGCAGTTCTTC
v_gene: TRBV7-2
abundance: NA
d_gene: TRBD2
j_gene: TRBJ2-1

CDR3aa: CASSHSGNEQFF
CDR3nt: TGTGCCAGCAGTCATAGCGGGAATGAGCAGTTCTTC
v_gene: TRBV7-6
abundance: NA
d_gene: TRBD2
j_gene: TRBJ2-1

CDR3aa: CASSLTGRAGNTIYF
CDR3nt: TGTGCCAGCAGTTTAACAGGGCGGGCTGGAAACACCATATATTTT
v_gene: TRBV27
abundance: NA
d_gene: NA
j_gene: TRBJ1-3

CDR3aa: CASKDREKYEQFF
CDR3nt: TGTGCCAGCAAGGACAGGGAAAAATATGAGCAGTTCTTC
v_gene: TRBV2
abundance: NA
d_gene: TRBD1
j_gene: TRBJ2-1

CDR3aa: CASSYGNNQPQHF
CDR3nt: TGTGCCAGCAGTTACGGTAACAATCAGCCCCAGCATTTT
v_gene: TRBV6-6
abundance: few
d_gene: NA
j_gene: TRBJ1-5

CDR3aa: CASRDRNTGELFF
CDR3nt: TGTGCCAGCAGAGACAGGAACACCGGGGAGCTGTTTTTT
v_gene: TRBV28
abundance: NA
d_gene: NA
j_gene: TRBJ2-2